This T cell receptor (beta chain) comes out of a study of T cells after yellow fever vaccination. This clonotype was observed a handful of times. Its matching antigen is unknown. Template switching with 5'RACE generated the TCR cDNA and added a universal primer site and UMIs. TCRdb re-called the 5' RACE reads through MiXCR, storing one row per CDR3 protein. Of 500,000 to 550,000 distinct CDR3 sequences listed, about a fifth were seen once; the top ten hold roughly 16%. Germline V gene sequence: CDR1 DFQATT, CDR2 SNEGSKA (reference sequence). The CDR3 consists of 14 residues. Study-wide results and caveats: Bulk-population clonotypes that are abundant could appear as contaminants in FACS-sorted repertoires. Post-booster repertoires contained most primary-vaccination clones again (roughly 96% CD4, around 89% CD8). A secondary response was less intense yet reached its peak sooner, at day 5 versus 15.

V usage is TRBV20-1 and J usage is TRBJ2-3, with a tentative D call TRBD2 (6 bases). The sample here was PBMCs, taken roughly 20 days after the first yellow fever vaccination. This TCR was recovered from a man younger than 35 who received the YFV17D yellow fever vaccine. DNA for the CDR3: TGCAGGGTCGGAGGAGGGGATTACACAGATACGCAGTATTTT. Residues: CRVGGGDYTDTQYF.